This T cell receptor beta chain was found in a study of technical replicates of blood from a few donors. Sequenced by immunoSEQ multiplex PCR; TCRdb stores in-frame clones only, minus some. The repertoire has about 76,000 clones, 90% to 95% of them found once; the top ten carry 0.25%. The CDR3 extends over 14 amino acids. V lost 6 bases and J 4 bases, leaving 12 bases between the germline ends. Germline assignment: CDR1 MNHNS and CDR2 SASEGT. The origin of this receptor is a human donor in good health. The chain is built from TRBV6-1 and TRBJ1-4, with D possibly matching TRBD1 (6 bases). The sample taken for sequencing was T cells isolated from PBMCs. Written as DNA, the CDR3 is TGTGCCAGCAGGGCAACAGGGTTTAATGAAAAACTGTTTTTT. Protein: CASRATGFNEKLFF.